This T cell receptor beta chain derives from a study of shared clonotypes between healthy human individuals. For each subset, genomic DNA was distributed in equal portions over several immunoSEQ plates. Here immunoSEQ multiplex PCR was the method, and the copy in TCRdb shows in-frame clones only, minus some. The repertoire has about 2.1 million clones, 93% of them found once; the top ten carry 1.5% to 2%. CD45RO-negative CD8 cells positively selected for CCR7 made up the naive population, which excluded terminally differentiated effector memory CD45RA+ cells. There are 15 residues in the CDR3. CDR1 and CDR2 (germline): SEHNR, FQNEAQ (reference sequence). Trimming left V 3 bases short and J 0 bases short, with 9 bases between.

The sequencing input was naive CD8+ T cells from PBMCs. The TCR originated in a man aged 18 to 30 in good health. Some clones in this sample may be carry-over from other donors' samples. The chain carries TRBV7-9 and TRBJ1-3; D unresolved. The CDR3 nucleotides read TGTGCCAGCAGCTTGGTCCCCGCCTCTGGAAACACCATATATTTT. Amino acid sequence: CASSLVPASGNTIYF.